This T cell receptor (beta chain) was sequenced in a study of technical replicates of blood from a few donors. Using immunoSEQ multiplex PCR, the repertoire was profiled, and TCRdb retains in-frame clones only, with some absent. This sample has some 76,000 clones, with 95% to 98% found just once. Germline V gene lookup returns CDR1 SGHTA and CDR2 FQGTGA. V was pared by 6 bases and J by 7 bases, with 6 bases of the junction left unmatched. This CDR3 region has 13 residues. The receptor was isolated from a human donor in good health. The sequencing sample was made of T cells isolated from PBMCs. The chain employs TRBV7-3 and TRBJ1-2; 9 bases agree with TRBD1. CDR3 protein: CASRRTGDRGYTF. The CDR3 DNA reads TGTGCCAGCAGAAGGACAGGGGACCGTGGCTACACCTTC.